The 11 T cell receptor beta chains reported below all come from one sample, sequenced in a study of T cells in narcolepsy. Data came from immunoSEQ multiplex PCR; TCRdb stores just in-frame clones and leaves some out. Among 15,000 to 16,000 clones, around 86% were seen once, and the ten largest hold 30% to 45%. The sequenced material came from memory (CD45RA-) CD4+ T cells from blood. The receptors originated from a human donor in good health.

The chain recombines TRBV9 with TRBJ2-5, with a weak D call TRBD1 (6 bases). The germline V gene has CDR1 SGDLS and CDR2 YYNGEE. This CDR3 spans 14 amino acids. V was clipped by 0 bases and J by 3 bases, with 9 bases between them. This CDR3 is CASSVGAGEETQYF. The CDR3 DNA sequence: TGTGCCAGCAGCGTAGGGGCAGGGGAAGAGACCCAGTACTTC.

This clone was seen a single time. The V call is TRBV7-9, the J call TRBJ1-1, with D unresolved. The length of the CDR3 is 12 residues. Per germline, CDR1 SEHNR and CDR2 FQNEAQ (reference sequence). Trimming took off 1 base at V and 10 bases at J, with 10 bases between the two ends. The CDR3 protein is CASSLDGILAFF. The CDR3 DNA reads TGTGCCAGCAGCTTAGACGGGATATTAGCTTTCTTT.

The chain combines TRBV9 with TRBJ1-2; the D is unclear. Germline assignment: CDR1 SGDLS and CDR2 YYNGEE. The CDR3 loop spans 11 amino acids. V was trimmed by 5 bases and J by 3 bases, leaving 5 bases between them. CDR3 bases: TGTGCCAGCAGGGTATACTATGGCTACACCTTC. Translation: CASRVYYGYTF.

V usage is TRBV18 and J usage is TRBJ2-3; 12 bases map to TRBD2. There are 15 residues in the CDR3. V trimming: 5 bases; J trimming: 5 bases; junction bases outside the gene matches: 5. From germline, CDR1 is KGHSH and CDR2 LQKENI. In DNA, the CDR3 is TGTGCCAGCTCAAGACTAGCGGGAGTGAAAGATACGCAGTATTTT. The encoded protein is CASSRLAGVKDTQYF.

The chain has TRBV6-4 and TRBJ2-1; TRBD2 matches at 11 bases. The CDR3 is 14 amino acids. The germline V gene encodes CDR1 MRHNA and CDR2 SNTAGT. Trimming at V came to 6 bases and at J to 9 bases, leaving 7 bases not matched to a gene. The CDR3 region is CASSPTSGITEQFF. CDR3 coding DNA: TGTGCCAGCAGCCCGACTAGCGGGATAACTGAGCAGTTCTTC.

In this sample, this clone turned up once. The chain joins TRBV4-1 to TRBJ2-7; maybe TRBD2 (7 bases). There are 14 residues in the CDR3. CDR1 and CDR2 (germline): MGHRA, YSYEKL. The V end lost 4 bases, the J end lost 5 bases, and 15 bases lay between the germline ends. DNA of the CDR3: TGCGCCAGCAGCCGCCTTCTGCGGGGGCACGAGCAGTACTTC. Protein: CASSRLLRGHEQYF.

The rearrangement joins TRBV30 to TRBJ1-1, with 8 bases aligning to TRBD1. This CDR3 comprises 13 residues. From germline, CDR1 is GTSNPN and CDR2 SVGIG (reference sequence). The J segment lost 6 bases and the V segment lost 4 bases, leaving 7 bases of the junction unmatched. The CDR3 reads CAWKTGAISEAFF. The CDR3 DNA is TGTGCCTGGAAGACAGGGGCGATATCTGAAGCTTTCTTT.

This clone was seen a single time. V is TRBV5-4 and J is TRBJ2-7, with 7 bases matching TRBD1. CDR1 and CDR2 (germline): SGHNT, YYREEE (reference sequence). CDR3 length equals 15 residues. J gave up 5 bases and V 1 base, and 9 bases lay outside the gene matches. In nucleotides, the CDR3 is TGTGCCAGCAGCTTGAGGGGGCCCCATGGGGACGAGCAGTACTTC. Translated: CASSLRGPHGDEQYF.

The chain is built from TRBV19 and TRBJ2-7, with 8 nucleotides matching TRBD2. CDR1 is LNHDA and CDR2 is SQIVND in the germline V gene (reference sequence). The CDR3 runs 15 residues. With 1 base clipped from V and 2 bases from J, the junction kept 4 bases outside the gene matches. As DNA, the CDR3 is TGTGCCAGTAGTATAGTTCCGGGAGGGACCTACGAGCAGTACTTC. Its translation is CASSIVPGGTYEQYF.

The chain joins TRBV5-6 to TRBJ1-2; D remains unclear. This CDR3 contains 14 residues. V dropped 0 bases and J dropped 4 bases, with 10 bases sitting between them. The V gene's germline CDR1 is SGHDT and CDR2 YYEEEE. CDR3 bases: TGTGCCAGCAGCTTGGGGGGTGTTCTCTATGGCTACACCTTC. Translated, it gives CASSLGGVLYGYTF. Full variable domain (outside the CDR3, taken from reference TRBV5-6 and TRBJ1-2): DAGVTQSPTHLIKTRGQQVTLRCSPKSGHDTVSWYQQALGQGPQFIFQYYEEEERQRGNFPDRFSGHQFPNYSSELNVNALLLGDSALYLCASSLGGVLYGYTFGSGTRLTVV.

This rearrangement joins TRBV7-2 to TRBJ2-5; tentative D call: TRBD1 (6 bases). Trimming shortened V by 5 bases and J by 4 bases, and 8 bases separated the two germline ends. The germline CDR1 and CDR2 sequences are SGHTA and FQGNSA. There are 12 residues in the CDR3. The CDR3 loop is CASSTRGETQYF. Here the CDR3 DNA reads TGTGCCAGCAGCACCAGGGGAGAGACCCAGTACTTC.